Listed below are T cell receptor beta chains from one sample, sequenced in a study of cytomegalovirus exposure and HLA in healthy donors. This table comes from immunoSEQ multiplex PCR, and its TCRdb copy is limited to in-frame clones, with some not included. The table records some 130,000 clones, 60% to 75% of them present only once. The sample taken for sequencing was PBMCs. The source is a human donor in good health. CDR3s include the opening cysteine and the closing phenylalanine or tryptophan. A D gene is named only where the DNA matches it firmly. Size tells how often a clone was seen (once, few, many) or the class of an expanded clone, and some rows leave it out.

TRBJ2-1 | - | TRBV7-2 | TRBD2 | TGTGCCAGCAGCTTAGTGGGTAGCGGGACCTACAATGAGCAGTTCTTC | CASSLVGSGTYNEQFF
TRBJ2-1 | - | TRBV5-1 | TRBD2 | TGCGCCAGCAGCCCACCAACCTCCGGGACTAGATACAATGAGCAGTTCTTC | CASSPPTSGTRYNEQFF
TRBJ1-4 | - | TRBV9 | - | TGTGCCAGCAGCGTAGAGGAGAGCCGGAATGAAAAACTGTTTTTT | CASSVEESRNEKLFF
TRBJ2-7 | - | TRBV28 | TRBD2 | TGTGCCAGCAGTGGCGGGGGACTAAGCTCCTACGAGCAGTACTTC | CASSGGGLSSYEQYF
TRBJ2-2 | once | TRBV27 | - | TGTGCCAGCAGTCCCGGGACTCAATGGGGGACCGGGGAGCTGTTTTTT | CASSPGTQWGTGELFF
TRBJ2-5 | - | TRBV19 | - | TGTGCCAGTAGTATAGGACCCGGGGGGACCCAGTACTTC | CASSIGPGGTQYF
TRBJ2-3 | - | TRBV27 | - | TGTGCCAGCAGTTTCCCCCCAGGGGGCACAGATACGCAGTATTTT | CASSFPPGGTDTQYF
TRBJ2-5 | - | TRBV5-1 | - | TGCGCCAGCAGCTTTTGGGGGGAACAAGAGACCCAGTACTTC | CASSFWGEQETQYF
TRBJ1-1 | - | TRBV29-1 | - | TGCAGCCTCCGACAGAGCATGAACACTGAAGCTTTCTTT | CSLRQSMNTEAFF
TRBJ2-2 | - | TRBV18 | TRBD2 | TGTGCCAGCTCACCTCAACTAGCGGGACAAGGGGACACCGGGGAGCTGTTTTTT | CASSPQLAGQGDTGELFF
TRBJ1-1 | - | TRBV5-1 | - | TGCGCCAGCAGCTTGGCCAGAGCGGGACGGGAGAACACTGAAGCTTTCTTT | CASSLARAGRENTEAFF
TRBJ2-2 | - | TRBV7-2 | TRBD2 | TGTGCCAGCAGCCTCGGGACTAGCGGGAGGCGTATCGGCGGGGAGCTGTTTTTT | CASSLGTSGRRIGGELFF
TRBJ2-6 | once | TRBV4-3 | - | TGCGCCAGCAGCCAAGTGGTTGCGGACTCTGGGGCCAACGTCCTGACTTTC | CASSQVVADSGANVLTF
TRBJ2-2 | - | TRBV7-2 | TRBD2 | TGTGCCAGCAGCTTCCAGCGGGAGTACGCCGGGGAGCTGTTTTTT | CASSFQREYAGELFF
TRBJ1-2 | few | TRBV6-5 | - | TGTGCCAGCAGTTATGACGGCGGCGGCTACACCTTC | CASSYDGGGYTF
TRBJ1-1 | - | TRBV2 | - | TGTGCCAGCAGAACAGGGCCGAACACTGAAGCTTTCTTT | CASRTGPNTEAFF